This T cell receptor beta chain came from a study of T-cell reconstitution after alpha-beta-depleted transplantation in children. This clonotype has a handful of counts. Its specificity is not known. The CDR3 contains 15 residues. Findings and limits, study-wide: The origin of high day-60 TCRbeta diversity in some patients lay in surviving recipient T cells and thymic progenitors.

Unique molecular identifiers were incorporated into the prepared TCRbeta library. MiXCR was run by TCRdb on the PCR reads, yielding one entry per CDR3 protein. The sample yields over 400,000 distinct CDR3 sequences, roughly two fifths seen once. The sample here was PBMCs, taken before TCRalphabeta/CD19-depleted stem cell transplant. This receptor was obtained from a girl aged 2 to 10 with aplastic anemia, due to receive a stem cell transplant. This chain links TRBV21-1 with TRBJ2-1; no check of the table's D call, TRBD1, against the DNA was made. TRBV21-1 is a pseudogene. CDR3 coding DNA: TGTGCCAGCAGCAGTGTCCAGGACAGATACAATGAGCAGTTCTTC. It yields the protein CASSSVQDRYNEQFF.